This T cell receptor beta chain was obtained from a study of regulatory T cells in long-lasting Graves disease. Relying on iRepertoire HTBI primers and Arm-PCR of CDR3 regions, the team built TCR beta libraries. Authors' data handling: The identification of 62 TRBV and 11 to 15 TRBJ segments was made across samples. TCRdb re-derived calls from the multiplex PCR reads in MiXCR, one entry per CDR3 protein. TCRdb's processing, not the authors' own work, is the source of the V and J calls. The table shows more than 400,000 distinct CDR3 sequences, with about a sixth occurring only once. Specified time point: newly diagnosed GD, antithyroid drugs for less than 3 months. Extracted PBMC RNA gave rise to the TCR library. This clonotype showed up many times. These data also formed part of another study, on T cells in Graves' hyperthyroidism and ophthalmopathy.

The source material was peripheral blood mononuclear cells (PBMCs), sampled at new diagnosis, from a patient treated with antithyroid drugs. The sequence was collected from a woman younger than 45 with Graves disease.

The CDR3 is CASRQGYTDTQYF. The CDR3 DNA follows: TGTGCCAGCAGGCAGGGGTACACAGATACGCAGTATTTT. The chain recombines TRBV2 with TRBJ2-3; TRBD1 is a possible D gene (6 bases). The CDR3 is 13 residues long. V was clipped by 6 bases and J by 2 bases, with 9 bases between them. Germline V gene lookup returns CDR1 SNHLY and CDR2 FYNNEI.